The rows below give T cell receptor beta chains drawn from one sample of a study of metastatic and nonmetastatic thyroid tumors. TCRdb re-called the PCR reads with MiXCR. The data show 30,000 to 40,000 clones, with roughly 13% seen just once and 8% to 10% held by the top ten. Input material: blood. All receptors come from a female donor with papillary thyroid cancer or a benign thyroid nodule (not recorded which). Some clones in this sample may be carry-over from other donors' samples. The CDR3 runs from the conserved cysteine through the conserved F or W. Fields, in order: V gene, clone size, J gene, D gene, CDR3 DNA, CDR3 protein. A D gene is named only where the DNA matches it firmly. Some rows mark clone size as missing; the rest say once, few, many or name a class of expanded clone.

TRBV7-9	many	TRBJ1-2	NA	TGTGCCAGCAGCTTGGGTGGTGGCTACACCTTC	CASSLGGGYTF
TRBV12-3/TRBV12-4	many	TRBJ2-7	NA	TGTGCCAGCAGTTTAGTATTGGGGGGCAAGAAGTACTTC	CASSLVLGGKKYF
TRBV19	many	TRBJ2-2	NA	TGTGCCAGTAGATTCCGGGGGTCGGCCGGGGAGCTGTTTTTT	CASRFRGSAGELFF
TRBV7-8	many	TRBJ1-2	TRBD1	TGTGCCAGCAGCTTGCGCCAGACAGGGGCGCTTAACTATGGCTACACCTTC	CASSLRQTGALNYGYTF
TRBV27	many	TRBJ1-5	NA	TGTGCCAGCAGTTTAGGGATGGACCAGCCCCAGCATTTT	CASSLGMDQPQHF
TRBV30	many	TRBJ2-7	NA	TGTGCCTGGACGACTCGTTCCGAGCAGTACTTC	CAWTTRSEQYF
TRBV15	many	TRBJ2-7	NA	TGTGCCACCAGCAGAGTCAAAGCCGTTACCTACGAGCAGTACTTC	CATSRVKAVTYEQYF
TRBV20-1	many	TRBJ2-5	NA	TGCAGTGCTACCCTAGGAGCGATAGAGACCCAGTACTTC	CSATLGAIETQYF
TRBV7-3	many	TRBJ2-2	NA	TGTGCCAGCGCCACTGACCCCCCCGCAGGGGAGCTGTTTTTT	CASATDPPAGELFF
TRBV19	many	TRBJ2-7	TRBD2	TGTGCCAGTAGTCTAGCGGGAGGTGCCACCTACGAGCAGTACTTC	CASSLAGGATYEQYF
TRBV9	many	TRBJ2-5	NA	TGTGCCAGCAGCGTAGGAGGGGTTCATGAGACCCAGTACTTC	CASSVGGVHETQYF
TRBV30	many	TRBJ2-1	NA	TGTGCCTGGAGTGTTTGGGATGAGCAGTTCTTC	CAWSVWDEQFF
TRBV27	few	TRBJ1-2	NA	TGTGCCAGCAGTCGAACAGGGCCCTGGGGTGGCTACACCTTC	CASSRTGPWGGYTF
TRBV7-9	many	TRBJ2-7	TRBD2	TGTGCCAGCACCCGGACTAGCGGACCTTACGAGCAGTACTTC	CASTRTSGPYEQYF
TRBV2	many	TRBJ2-1	NA	TGTGCCAGCAGTCCCCCTGGATATAGCTCCTACAATGAGCAGTTCTTC	CASSPPGYSSYNEQFF
TRBV5-1	many	TRBJ2-3	NA	TGCGCCAGCAGCTTGCTGACCGCGGAGACAGATACGCAGTATTTT	CASSLLTAETDTQYF
TRBV28	medium-sized	TRBJ2-7	TRBD2	TGTGCCACTTCGGAACGGGCGGGACTAGCGAGGGAGCAGTACTTC	CATSERAGLAREQYF
TRBV11-2	NA	TRBJ2-1	TRBD2	TGTGCCAGCAGCCCGCTGCGACTAGCGGCCTACAATGAGCAGTTCTTC	CASSPLRLAAYNEQFF
TRBV13	many	TRBJ1-1	NA	TGTGCCAGCAGACGAACTGGCGTGAACACTGAAGCTTTCTTT	CASRRTGVNTEAFF
TRBV27	many	TRBJ2-1	NA	TGTGCCAGCAGTGAACAGTCTCAAGAGCAGTTCTTC	CASSEQSQEQFF
TRBV7-9	many	TRBJ2-7	NA	TGTGCCAGCAGCCCCGGGTCCTACGAGCAGTACTTC	CASSPGSYEQYF
TRBV7-8	NA	TRBJ2-7	TRBD1	TGTGCCAGCAGCTTTGGACAGGTCTACGAGCAGTACTTC	CASSFGQVYEQYF
TRBV27	many	TRBJ1-1	NA	TGTGCCAGCAGGGCGGGCGACACTGAAGCTTTCTTT	CASRAGDTEAFF
TRBV24-1	many	TRBJ2-1	NA	TGTGCCACCAGTGATTTGAGCGAAGGAGTGGAGTTCTTC	CATSDLSEGVEFF
TRBV29-1	many	TRBJ2-6	NA	TGCAGCGTTGAGGACAGCTCTGGGGCCAACGTCCTGACTTTC	CSVEDSSGANVLTF
TRBV25-1	many	TRBJ1-2	NA	TGTGCCAGCAGTCTGGCAGGGAACTATGGCTACACCTTC	CASSLAGNYGYTF